One T cell receptor (beta chain) is described in this entry. The read is 3 residues too short to cover the CDR3 end, so that end is filled in from the germline J gene. The sample is drawn from a study of T cells in women clearing cervical HPV infection. Trimming cost V 0 bases and J 4 bases; bases outside gene matches: 2. CDR3 length: 14 residues. Germline V gene data show CDR1 as LGHNA and CDR2 as YNFKEQ. Using immunoSEQ multiplex PCR, the repertoire was profiled, and TCRdb retains in-frame clones only, with some absent. The sample totals more than 40,000 clones; its top ten clones hold about 8%. This clonotype was obtained from a woman aged 18 to 75 with a cervical HPV16 infection that either progressed to CIN3+ or cleared (not recorded which). The source material was blood buffy coat. The rearrangement joins TRBV4-2 to TRBJ2-5, with TRBD2 matching 7 bases. The CDR3 bases that were read are TGTGCCAGCAGCCAAGAACGCGGGGGAGAGACC. It yields the protein CASSQERGGET. The CDR3 reads in full as CASSQERGGETQYF.